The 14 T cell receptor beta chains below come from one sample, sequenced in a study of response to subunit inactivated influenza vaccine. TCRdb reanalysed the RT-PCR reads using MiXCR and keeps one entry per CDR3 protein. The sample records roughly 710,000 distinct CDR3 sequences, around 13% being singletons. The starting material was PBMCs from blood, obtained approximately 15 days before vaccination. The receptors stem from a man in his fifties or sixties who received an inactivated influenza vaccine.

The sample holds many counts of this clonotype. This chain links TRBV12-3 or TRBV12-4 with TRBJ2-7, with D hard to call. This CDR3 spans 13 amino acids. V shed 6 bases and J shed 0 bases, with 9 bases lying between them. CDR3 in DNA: TGTGCCAGCAGCTTCGGACCCTCCTACGAGCAGTACTTC. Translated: CASSFGPSYEQYF.

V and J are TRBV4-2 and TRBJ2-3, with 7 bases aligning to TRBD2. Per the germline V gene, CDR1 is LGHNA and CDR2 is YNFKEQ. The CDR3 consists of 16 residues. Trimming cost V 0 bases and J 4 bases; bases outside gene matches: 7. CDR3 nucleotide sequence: TGTGCCAGCAGCCAAGACGGCGGGAGCCCCCCAGATACGCAGTATTTT. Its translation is CASSQDGGSPPDTQYF.

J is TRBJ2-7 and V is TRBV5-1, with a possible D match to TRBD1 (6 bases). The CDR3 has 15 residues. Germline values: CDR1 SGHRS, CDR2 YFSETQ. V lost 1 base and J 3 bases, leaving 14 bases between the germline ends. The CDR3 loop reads CASSLTGLEGYEQYF. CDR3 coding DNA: TGCGCCAGCAGCTTGACAGGGCTCGAAGGCTACGAGCAGTACTTC.

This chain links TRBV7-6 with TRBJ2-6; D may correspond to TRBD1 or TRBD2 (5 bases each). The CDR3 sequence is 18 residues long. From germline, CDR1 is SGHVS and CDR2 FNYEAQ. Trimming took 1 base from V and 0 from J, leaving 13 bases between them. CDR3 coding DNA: TGTGCCAGCAGCTTAGTATGGGACGCCCCCTCTGGGGCCAACGTCCTGACTTTC. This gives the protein CASSLVWDAPSGANVLTF. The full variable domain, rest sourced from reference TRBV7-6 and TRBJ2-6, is GAGVSQSPRYKVTKRGQDVALRCDPISGHVSLYWYRQALGQGPEFLTYFNYEAQQDKSGLPNDRFSAERPEGSISTLTIQRTEQRDSAMYRCASSLVWDAPSGANVLTFGAGSRLTVL.

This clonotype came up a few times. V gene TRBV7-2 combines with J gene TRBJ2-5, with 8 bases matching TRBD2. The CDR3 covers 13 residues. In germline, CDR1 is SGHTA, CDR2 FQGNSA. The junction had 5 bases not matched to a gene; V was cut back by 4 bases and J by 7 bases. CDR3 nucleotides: TGTGCCAGCAGCTGGACTAGCACGGTGACCCAGTACTTC. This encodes CASSWTSTVTQYF. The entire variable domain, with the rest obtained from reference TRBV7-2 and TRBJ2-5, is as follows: GAGVSQSPSNKVTEKGKDVELRCDPISGHTALYWYRQSLGQGLEFLIYFQGNSAPDKSGLPSDRFSAERTGGSVSTLTIQRTQQEDSAVYLCASSWTSTVTQYFGPGTRLLVL.

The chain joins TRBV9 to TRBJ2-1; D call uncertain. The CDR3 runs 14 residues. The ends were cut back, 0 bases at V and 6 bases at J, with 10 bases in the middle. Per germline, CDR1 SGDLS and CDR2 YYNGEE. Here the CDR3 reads CASSVVGLFNEQFF. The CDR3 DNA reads TGTGCCAGCAGCGTAGTAGGGCTCTTCAATGAGCAGTTCTTC.

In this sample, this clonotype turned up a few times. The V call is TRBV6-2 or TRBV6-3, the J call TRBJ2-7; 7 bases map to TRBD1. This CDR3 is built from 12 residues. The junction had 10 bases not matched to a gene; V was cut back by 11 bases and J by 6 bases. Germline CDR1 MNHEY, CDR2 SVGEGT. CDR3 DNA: TGTGCCGTAGGGACAGCCCTCGGCGAGCAGTACTTC. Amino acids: CAVGTALGEQYF.

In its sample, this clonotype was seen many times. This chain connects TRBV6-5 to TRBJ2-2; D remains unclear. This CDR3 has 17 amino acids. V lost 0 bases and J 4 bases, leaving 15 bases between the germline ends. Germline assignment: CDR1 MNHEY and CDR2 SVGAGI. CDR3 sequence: CASSYSMAEPGTGELFF. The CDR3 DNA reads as TGTGCCAGCAGTTACTCGATGGCAGAACCTGGCACCGGGGAGCTGTTTTTT.

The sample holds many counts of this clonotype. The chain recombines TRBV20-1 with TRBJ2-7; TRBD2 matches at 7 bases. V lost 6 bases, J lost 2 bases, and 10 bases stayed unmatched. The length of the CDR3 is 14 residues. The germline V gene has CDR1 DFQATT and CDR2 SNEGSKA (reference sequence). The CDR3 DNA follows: TGCAGTGCCCCGAACCAGCGGGGACCCTACGAGCAGTACTTC. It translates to CSAPNQRGPYEQYF.

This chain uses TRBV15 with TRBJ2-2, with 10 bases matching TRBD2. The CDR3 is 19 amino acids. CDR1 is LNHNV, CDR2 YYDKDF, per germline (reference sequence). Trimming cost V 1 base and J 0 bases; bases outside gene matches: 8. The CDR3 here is CATSRGLSGRAANTGELFF. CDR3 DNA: TGTGCCACCAGCAGAGGTTTGAGCGGGAGGGCCGCGAACACCGGGGAGCTGTTTTTT.

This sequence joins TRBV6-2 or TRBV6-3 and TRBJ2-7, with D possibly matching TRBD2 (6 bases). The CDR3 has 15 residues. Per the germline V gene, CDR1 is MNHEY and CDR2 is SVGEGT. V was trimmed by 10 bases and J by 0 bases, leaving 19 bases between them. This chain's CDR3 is CATTIRDGSSYEQYF. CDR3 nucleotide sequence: TGTGCCACCACGATCCGGGACGGGAGCTCCTACGAGCAGTACTTC.

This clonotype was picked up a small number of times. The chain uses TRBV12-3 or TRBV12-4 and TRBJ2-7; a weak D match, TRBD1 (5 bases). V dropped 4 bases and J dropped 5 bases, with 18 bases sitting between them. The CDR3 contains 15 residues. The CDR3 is CASSSPYSGANEQYF. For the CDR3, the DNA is TGTGCCAGCAGTTCACCGTACAGTGGGGCTAACGAGCAGTACTTC.

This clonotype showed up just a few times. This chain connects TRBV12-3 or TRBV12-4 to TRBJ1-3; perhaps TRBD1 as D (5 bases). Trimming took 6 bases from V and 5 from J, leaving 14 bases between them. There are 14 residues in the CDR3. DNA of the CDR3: TGTGCCAGCAGCGAGGGGTCGTATAGAAACACCATATATTTT. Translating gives CASSEGSYRNTIYF.

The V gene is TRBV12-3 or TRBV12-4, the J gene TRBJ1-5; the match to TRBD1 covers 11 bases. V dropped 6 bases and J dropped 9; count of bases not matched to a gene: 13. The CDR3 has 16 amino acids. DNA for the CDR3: TGTGCCAGCAGCGAAATTGGGACAGGGGGGGGGCGGCCCCAGCATTTT. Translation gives CASSEIGTGGGRPQHF.